These 8 T cell receptor beta chains share one sample of origin, sequenced in a study of OX40 agonist ivuxolimab in advanced cancers. The method was immunoSEQ multiplex PCR; TCRdb's version includes in-frame clones alone and lacks a portion of them. Of some 18,000 clones in the sample, about 86% were seen once. Sequencing was performed on CD4+ or CD8+ T cells sorted from blood, taken in a trial of the OX40 agonist ivuxolimab. The receptors stem from an adult with an advanced solid tumor such as melanoma, head and neck, liver or kidney cancer.

The J gene is TRBJ1-2, the V gene TRBV28; the D is unclear. Trimming removed 2 bases from V and 5 bases from J, with 21 bases in between. Germline CDR1 is MDHEN and CDR2 is SYDVKM. The CDR3 runs 17 residues. The CDR3 is CASSLQARLRRGYGYTF. The CDR3, as DNA: TGTGCCAGCAGTTTACAAGCCCGACTCAGGCGTGGATATGGCTACACCTTC.

This clone was counted a few times. This chain links TRBV9 with TRBJ2-7, with 7 positions matching TRBD2. The CDR3 spans 15 residues. V was pared by 3 bases and J by 4 bases, with 10 bases of the junction left unmatched. Per germline, CDR1 SGDLS and CDR2 YYNGEE. The CDR3 loop is CASSALADRGYEQYF. Written as DNA, the CDR3 is TGTGCCAGCAGCGCCCTAGCGGACCGAGGGTACGAGCAGTACTTC.

The V and J genes are TRBV7-3 and TRBJ1-3; tentative D call: TRBD1 (6 bases). This CDR3 comprises 15 residues. Germline CDR1 SGHTA, CDR2 FQGTGA. V shed 2 bases and J shed 2 bases, with 10 bases lying between them. The CDR3 spells CASSLQGIAGNTIYF. CDR3 DNA: TGTGCCAGCAGCTTACAGGGGATCGCTGGAAACACCATATATTTT. Full variable domain (missing parts from reference TRBV7-3 and TRBJ1-3): GAGVSQTPSNKVTEKGKYVELRCDPISGHTALYWYRQSLGQGPEFLIYFQGTGAADDSGLPNDRFFAVRPEGSVSTLKIQRTERGDSAVYLCASSLQGIAGNTIYFGEGSWLTVV.

This clone was seen only a few times. The chain recombines TRBV5-4 with TRBJ2-2, with 12 nucleotides matching TRBD2. CDR3 length: 15 residues. The germline V gene has CDR1 SGHNT and CDR2 YYREEE (reference sequence). V trimming: 4 bases; J trimming: 4 bases; junction bases outside the gene matches: 2. The CDR3 nucleotides read TGTGCCAGCAGCCAGGGACTAGCGGGCACCGGGGAGCTGTTTTTT. Translated: CASSQGLAGTGELFF.

The J gene is TRBJ2-5, the V gene TRBV7-2; 11 bases align to TRBD1. The V gene's germline CDR1 is SGHTA and CDR2 FQGNSA. The CDR3 is 17 amino acids. V dropped 5 bases and J dropped 7; count of bases not matched to a gene: 15. CDR3 in amino acids: CASSPPGGQGASGTQYF. The CDR3 coding sequence is TGTGCCAGCAGCCCCCCCGGAGGACAGGGGGCTTCGGGGACCCAGTACTTC.

The chain uses TRBV6-1 and TRBJ1-6; D gene ambiguous. Germline CDR1 is MNHNS and CDR2 is SASEGT. CDR3 length equals 13 residues. Trimming took 2 bases from V and 7 from J, leaving 6 bases between them. For the CDR3, the DNA is TGTGCCAGCAGTGAACAGAGGAATTCACCCCTCCACTTT. This sequence encodes CASSEQRNSPLHF.

This clone showed up just a few times. Sequence at one end of the junction differs from germline and may be a read error. The chain couples TRBV6-5 to TRBJ2-7; TRBD1 matches at 10 bases. The CDR3 is 14 amino acids. Germline lookup yields CDR1 MNHEY and CDR2 SVGAGI. The CDR3 DNA follows: TGTGCCAGCACCTCCGGGACAGGGGTACCGGTCGTACACTTC. Its translation: CASTSGTGVPVVHF.

This chain connects TRBV5-1 to TRBJ2-3, with TRBD2 matching over 8 bases. This CDR3 is built from 16 residues. CDR1 and CDR2 (germline): SGHRS, YFSETQ. V lost 0 bases, J lost 1 base, and 4 bases stayed unmatched. The CDR3 DNA is TGCGCCAGCAGCTTGGGGGTTAGCGGGGGCACAGATACGCAGTATTTT. This translates into CASSLGVSGGTDTQYF.